Below, 30 T cell receptor beta chains from the same sample are listed, as sequenced in a study of cytomegalovirus exposure and HLA in healthy donors. The PCR used 60 Vbeta and 13 Jbeta primers. Some clones are missing from TCRdb's copy, which holds only in-frame ones; the method was immunoSEQ multiplex PCR. The sample totals under 130,000 clones. Specimen: PBMCs. The receptors shown here come from a middle-aged man in good health and CMV-seronegative.

The chain joins TRBV27 to TRBJ2-5; 7 bases are a match to TRBD2. This CDR3 is built from 15 residues. Per the germline V gene, CDR1 is MNHEY and CDR2 is SMNVEV (reference sequence). V was pared by 0 bases and J by 1 base, with 2 bases of the junction left unmatched. As DNA, the CDR3 is TGTGCCAGCAGTTTATCAGCGGGAACCCAAGAGACCCAGTACTTC. Protein product: CASSLSAGTQETQYF.

V gene TRBV7-2 combines with J gene TRBJ1-4, with D unclear. V was trimmed by 2 bases and J by 0 bases, leaving 7 bases between them. CDR3 length equals 15 residues. Per germline, CDR1 SGHTA and CDR2 FQGNSA. CDR3 nucleotide sequence: TGTGCCAGCAGCTTAATGCAGTCAACTAATGAAAAACTGTTTTTT. It specifies CASSLMQSTNEKLFF. The full variable domain, its missing parts supplied by reference TRBV7-2 and TRBJ1-4, is GAGVSQSPSNKVTEKGKDVELRCDPISGHTALYWYRQSLGQGLEFLIYFQGNSAPDKSGLPSDRFSAERTGGSVSTLTIQRTQQEDSAVYLCASSLMQSTNEKLFFGSGTQLSVL.

The chain combines TRBV6-1 with TRBJ1-4, with 7 nucleotides matching TRBD1. The length of the CDR3 is 13 residues. Trimming took 8 bases from V and 5 from J; bases not matched to a gene: 5. In germline, CDR1 is MNHNS, CDR2 SASEGT. CDR3 residues: CASGTVQNEKLFF. CDR3 nucleotide sequence: TGTGCCAGCGGGACAGTCCAAAATGAAAAACTGTTTTTT.

This chain joins TRBV5-6 and TRBJ2-7, with TRBD1 identical over 9 bases. Germline V gene lookup returns CDR1 SGHDT and CDR2 YYEEEE. The CDR3 loop spans 15 amino acids. J gave up 4 bases and V 4 bases, and 9 bases lay outside the gene matches. The CDR3 nucleotides read TGTGCCAGCAGCCAACGGGGACAGGGCTTGTACGAGCAGTACTTC. This translates into CASSQRGQGLYEQYF.

The chain employs TRBV7-9 and TRBJ1-1; 11 positions match TRBD1. Germline V CDR1 and CDR2: SEHNR, FQNEAQ (reference sequence). V lost 3 bases, J lost 0 bases, and 6 bases stayed unmatched. This CDR3 region has 17 residues. The CDR3 reads CASSFWTGGRLNTEAFF. As DNA, the CDR3 is TGTGCCAGCAGCTTTTGGACAGGGGGCCGCTTGAACACTGAAGCTTTCTTT.

Here the CDR3 reads CASSIVTSGGADEQFF. CDR3 nucleotide sequence: TGTGCCAGTAGTATAGTGACTAGCGGGGGGGCCGATGAGCAGTTCTTC. The chain carries TRBV19 and TRBJ2-1, with TRBD2 matching 14 bases. V gave up 1 base and J gave up 8 bases; unmatched junction bases: 4. Germline assignment: CDR1 LNHDA and CDR2 SQIVND (reference sequence). The CDR3 contains 16 residues.

The chain joins TRBV19 to TRBJ1-1; 8 bases map to TRBD1. This CDR3 is 14 amino acids long. J lost 11 bases, V lost 5 bases, and 13 bases had no gene match. In germline, CDR1 is LNHDA, CDR2 SQIVND (reference sequence). The CDR3 nucleotides are TGTGCCAGTAGTCATCTCGGGGCAGGGGGCACGGCTTTCTTT. This encodes CASSHLGAGGTAFF.

This sequence joins TRBV7-2 and TRBJ2-2, with a tentative D call TRBD2 (5 bases). Germline CDR1 SGHTA, CDR2 FQGNSA. This CDR3 region has 15 residues. Trimming shortened V by 5 bases and J by 3 bases, and 13 bases separated the two germline ends. Written as DNA, the CDR3 is TGTGCCAGCAGCCTGACTACGATCGACACCGGGGAGCTGTTTTTT. This encodes CASSLTTIDTGELFF.

The chain employs TRBV9 and TRBJ1-2, with D tentatively TRBD1 (6 bases). CDR3 length: 14 residues. V lost 0 bases and J lost 4, with 10 bases in between. Germline lookup yields CDR1 SGDLS and CDR2 YYNGEE. The CDR3 reads CASSVGGRGYGYTF. The CDR3 bases are TGTGCCAGCAGCGTAGGGGGGCGCGGCTATGGCTACACCTTC.

The V gene is TRBV7-9, the J gene TRBJ1-2; D is undetermined. Germline V gene data show CDR1 as SEHNR and CDR2 as FQNEAQ (reference sequence). V lost 5 bases and J 7 bases, leaving 23 bases between the germline ends. The CDR3 consists of 16 residues. As DNA, the CDR3 is TGTGCCAGCAGCCCCGGACTAGGGCTAGCTCGGCGTGGCTACACCTTC. This encodes CASSPGLGLARRGYTF.

This chain links TRBV5-1 with TRBJ2-5; 9 bases align to TRBD2. The CDR3 has 16 residues. V was clipped by 2 bases and J by 4 bases; unmatched bases: 9. The germline gives CDR1 SGHRS, CDR2 YFSETQ. This chain's CDR3 is CASSFTAGGPLETQYF. CDR3 bases: TGCGCCAGCAGCTTTACGGCGGGAGGGCCCTTAGAGACCCAGTACTTC.

The chain couples TRBV18 to TRBJ2-5; 9 positions agree with TRBD2. This CDR3 is 14 amino acids long. Trimming removed 3 bases from V and 5 bases from J; junction bases left unmatched: 4. Germline loops: CDR1 KGHSH, CDR2 LQKENI. CDR3 sequence: CASSPAGGKETQYF. The CDR3 region has the DNA TGTGCCAGCTCACCGGCGGGAGGGAAGGAGACCCAGTACTTC.

The V gene is TRBV19, the J gene TRBJ2-2; possible D gene TRBD1, 6 bases. The CDR3 length is 13 residues. Per the germline V gene, CDR1 is LNHDA and CDR2 is SQIVND (reference sequence). The V end was cut by 7 bases, the J end by 3 bases, with 9 bases between. CDR3 amino acids: CASKQGYTGELFF. In nucleotides, the CDR3 is TGTGCCAGTAAACAGGGTTACACCGGGGAGCTGTTTTTT.

This chain uses TRBV7-2 with TRBJ1-2, with 7 bases fitting TRBD1. From germline, CDR1 is SGHTA and CDR2 FQGNSA. V lost 4 bases to trimming and J lost 9 bases; unmatched junction nucleotides: 11. This CDR3 comprises 14 residues. The CDR3 sequence is CASSSRDSGGRYTF. In nucleotides, the CDR3 is TGTGCCAGCAGCTCCCGGGACAGCGGCGGTCGCTACACCTTC.

This sequence joins TRBV7-8 and TRBJ1-1; possible D gene TRBD1, 5 bases. CDR3 length equals 16 residues. Trimming cost V 2 bases and J 4 bases, with 17 bases left between them. Germline V gene lookup returns CDR1 SGHVS and CDR2 FQNEAQ. In DNA form, the CDR3 reads TGTGCCAGCAGCTTACCGGCGGGGGGGTCGGGCACTGAAGCTTTCTTT. Protein product: CASSLPAGGSGTEAFF.

The gene calls are TRBV30 and TRBJ2-2; D perhaps matches TRBD1 (5 bases). CDR3 size: 15 residues. Germline loops: CDR1 GTSNPN, CDR2 SVGIG (reference sequence). V was pared by 0 bases and J by 2 bases, with 10 bases between. CDR3 protein: CAWSVPDRNTGELFF. In DNA form, the CDR3 reads TGTGCCTGGAGTGTACCCGACAGAAACACCGGGGAGCTGTTTTTT.

This chain links TRBV27 with TRBJ2-7; 10 nucleotides agree with TRBD1. There are 17 residues in the CDR3. The V and J ends lost 0 bases and 0 bases, in that order; junction bases with no gene match: 5. Germline V gene lookup returns CDR1 MNHEY and CDR2 SMNVEV (reference sequence). CDR3 protein: CASSLSVGTGASYEQYF. The CDR3 nucleotides are TGTGCCAGCAGTTTATCGGTCGGGACAGGGGCCTCCTACGAGCAGTACTTC.

The V gene is TRBV28, the J gene TRBJ2-1; tentative D call: TRBD2 (5 bases). Deletions cut 5 bases from V and 5 bases from J, with 22 bases between. Germline CDR1 is MDHEN and CDR2 is SYDVKM. CDR3 length: 17 amino acids. CDR3 sequence (DNA): TGTGCCAGCAGTCCCAGCGTTGTTAGCGAGGCTGACAATGAGCAGTTCTTC. Translated, it gives CASSPSVVSEADNEQFF.

The gene calls are TRBV4-2 and TRBJ2-1; 8 bases map to TRBD2. The V and J ends lost 6 bases and 1 base, in that order; junction bases with no gene match: 5. This CDR3 comprises 15 residues. Germline lookup yields CDR1 LGHNA and CDR2 YNFKEQ. The CDR3 protein is CASRFQRESYNEQFF. The CDR3 DNA follows: TGTGCCAGCAGATTCCAGCGGGAGTCCTACAATGAGCAGTTCTTC.

This chain connects TRBV5-1 to TRBJ2-7; maybe TRBD2 (5 bases). V shed 0 bases and J shed 4 bases, with 11 bases lying between them. Germline CDR1 SGHRS, CDR2 YFSETQ. The CDR3 is made up of 14 amino acids. CDR3 nucleotides: TGCGCCAGCAGCTTGGACCCACTAGAGTACGAGCAGTACTTC. Amino acids: CASSLDPLEYEQYF. The whole variable domain, remainder taken from reference TRBV5-1 and TRBJ2-7, is KAGVTQTPRYLIKTRGQQVTLSCSPISGHRSVSWYQQTPGQGLQFLFEYFSETQRNKGNFPGRFSGRQFSNSRSEMNVSTLELGDSALYLCASSLDPLEYEQYFGPGTRLTVT.

The rearrangement joins TRBV18 to TRBJ2-7; no firm D call. The germline gives CDR1 KGHSH, CDR2 LQKENI. Trimming cost V 1 base and J 5 bases, with 15 bases left between them. The CDR3 length is 15 residues. CDR3 DNA: TGTGCCAGCTCACCACGGGTTGCAGGTTTCAACGAGCAGTACTTC. Protein: CASSPRVAGFNEQYF.

The rearrangement joins TRBV19 to TRBJ1-5; D gene unclear. In germline, CDR1 is LNHDA, CDR2 SQIVND (reference sequence). The CDR3 sequence is 17 residues long. The ends were cut back, 5 bases at V and 6 bases at J, with 23 bases in the middle. The CDR3 region is CASSGPRGNGRVQPQHF. The CDR3 DNA reads as TGTGCCAGTAGTGGCCCACGTGGAAATGGGAGGGTTCAGCCCCAGCATTTT.

This chain joins TRBV7-2 and TRBJ1-1; no firm D call. With 6 bases removed from V and 1 base from J, the gap between germline ends came to 6 bases. This CDR3 region has 12 residues. The V gene's germline CDR1 is SGHTA and CDR2 FQGNSA. The CDR3 nucleotides are TGTGCCAGCAGTACTGGGAACACTGAAGCTTTCTTT. Its translation is CASSTGNTEAFF. The full variable domain, with the rest looked up from reference TRBV7-2 and TRBJ1-1, is GAGVSQSPSNKVTEKGKDVELRCDPISGHTALYWYRQSLGQGLEFLIYFQGNSAPDKSGLPSDRFSAERTGGSVSTLTIQRTQQEDSAVYLCASSTGNTEAFFGQGTRLTVV.

The chain is built from TRBV29-1 and TRBJ2-5; 9 bases match TRBD1. CDR3 length equals 14 residues. V trimming: 6 bases; J trimming: 4 bases; junction bases outside the gene matches: 9. CDR1 is SQVTM and CDR2 is ANQGSEA in the germline V gene. The CDR3 is CSVARQGEGETQYF. The CDR3 DNA sequence: TGCAGCGTGGCCAGACAGGGGGAGGGAGAGACCCAGTACTTC. The full variable domain, completed using reference TRBV29-1 and TRBJ2-5, is SAVISQKPSRDICQRGTSLTIQCQVDSQVTMMFWYRQQPGQSLTLIATANQGSEATYESGFVIDKFPISRPNLTFSTLTVSNMSPEDSSIYLCSVARQGEGETQYFGPGTRLLVL.

The chain recombines TRBV30 with TRBJ1-1; D not certain. Trimming cost V 5 bases and J 1 base, with 11 bases left between them. There are 13 residues in the CDR3. The germline gives CDR1 GTSNPN, CDR2 SVGIG (reference sequence). CDR3 nucleotides: TGTGCCTGGGGCGTGAGGGAGAACACTGAAGCTTTCTTT. This sequence encodes CAWGVRENTEAFF.

As DNA, the CDR3 is TGTGCCAGCAGTCCTTCAGGGGGCGGTCAGCCCCAGCATTTT. It specifies CASSPSGGGQPQHF. The chain employs TRBV6-5 and TRBJ1-5; the match to TRBD1 covers 8 bases. After removal of 5 bases from V and 6 bases from J, the junction contained 6 bases not matched to a gene. The CDR3 loop spans 14 amino acids. The germline CDR1 and CDR2 sequences are MNHEY and SVGAGI.

Written as DNA, the CDR3 is TGTGCCAGTAGTATCTGGGGGGAGAATGAAAAACTGTTTTTT. This encodes CASSIWGENEKLFF. The chain combines TRBV19 with TRBJ1-4, with D possibly matching TRBD1 (5 bases). In germline, CDR1 is LNHDA, CDR2 SQIVND (reference sequence). CDR3 length: 14 amino acids. The germline V and J ends were trimmed by 3 bases and 5 bases, with 10 bases remaining between them.

The V gene is TRBV11-3, the J gene TRBJ2-7; 7 nucleotides line up with TRBD2. The CDR3 has 15 residues. Trimming removed 5 bases from V and 4 bases from J; junction bases left unmatched: 11. The germline gives CDR1 SGHNT, CDR2 YENEEA. The CDR3 region has the DNA TGTGCCAGCAGCAGGGAAAGCGGGACTTTATACGAGCAGTACTTC. Its translation is CASSRESGTLYEQYF.

The CDR3 DNA follows: TGTGCCAGCAGCTTAACTACAGGGTTAACTGGAAACACCATATATTTT. Protein: CASSLTTGLTGNTIYF. The V gene is TRBV7-2, the J gene TRBJ1-3, with D possibly being TRBD1 (6 bases). CDR1 SGHTA and CDR2 FQGNSA come from the germline V gene. V lost 2 bases and J 2 bases, leaving 13 bases between the germline ends. The CDR3 is 16 amino acids.

The chain recombines TRBV5-5 with TRBJ1-1; D is perhaps TRBD1 (5 bases). V lost 3 bases to trimming and J lost 1 base, with 13 bases between them. There are 15 residues in the CDR3. Germline V lookup: CDR1 SGHKS, CDR2 YYEKEE (reference sequence). The CDR3 spells CASSSQGLQNTEAFF. In DNA form, the CDR3 reads TGTGCCAGCAGCTCCCAGGGCCTTCAGAACACTGAAGCTTTCTTT.